This record covers a single T cell receptor (beta chain). The target of this receptor is not known. No much larger clonotype is one base removed from it; base qualities were not supplied. The sample comes from a study of blood T cell repertoires in COVID-19 (TCRdb year 2020). For the study in its entirety: The collaborator samples originated in the United States, Italy and Spain and spanned the acute and convalescent phases of COVID-19. Where available, HLA class I and class II types were taken from metadata supplied by the sample provider and were not determined by assay-based typing. The repertoires were released in a freely available public database intended as a resource for research on the immune response to SARS-CoV-2. The material from the prospective study consisted of cDNA or gDNA derived from T cells, B-cell-depleted T cells, or PBMCs. Samples were obtained from the ongoing ImmuneRACE study (first 160 participants) and from over 1,000 subjects provided by 6 global collaborators. The dataset comprised deeply sampled blood TCRbeta repertoires from subjects exposed to, actively infected with, or recovered from COVID-19. Nearly every sample came with metadata listing a de-identified subject ID, COVID-19 status, age in years and sex. The paper's findings and limits, for the study overall: The amount of clinical and demographic metadata varied by source and participant and was provided uncurated.

Participants in the prospective study were aged about 18 to 90 years, lived in some 24 United States geographic areas, and enrolled through a virtual design. In the prospective study, participants were assigned to cohorts based on the clinical history participants reported in a screening survey and a study questionnaire. Recovered participants in ImmuneRACE Cohort 3 were defined as having two consecutive negative NP/OP PCR tests, clearance from a healthcare professional, or resolution of symptoms. In the prospective study, whole blood, serum and a nasopharyngeal or oropharyngeal swab were collected from each participant by mobile phlebotomists. Participants in the prospective study had the option to provide additional blood draws and questionnaires over a 2-month period. Blood samples from the prospective study were shipped frozen or at room temperature prior to DNA extraction. The immunoSEQ Assay, a bias-controlled multiplex PCR, was used to amplify TCRbeta CDR3 regions from genomic DNA. The source study handled its data this way. Nucleated cell counts per sample were estimated from amplification of reference gene primers within the assay. Sequence reads were collapsed and filtered to measure the absolute abundance of every unique TCRbeta CDR3 rearrangement. Productive Simpson clonality was computed per sample as the square root of Simpson's diversity index over productive rearrangements. TCRdb provides this immuneACCESS table in a form limited to in-frame rearrangements. Some clones are lacking; in checked studies, under half of them reflect an unresolved V gene, and why the rest are absent is not known. V and J calls and clone size follow that table, whereas D and trimming were derived from the DNA. Across this sample there are under 450,000 clones, with less than 90% seen only once. The ten largest clonotypes hold approximately 5% of the sample.

The CDR3 holds 14 amino acids from the cysteine to the phenylalanine. CDR3 DNA is the only sequence kept; it has 42 bases, read in frame from the first base. At the junction V is shortened by 4 bases and J by 6 bases; bases outside the gene matches: 11. CDR1 and CDR2 (GTSNPN, SVGIG) derive from the germline V gene (reference sequence). The TCR originated in a woman in her fifties or sixties who had recovered from COVID-19. What was sequenced was PBMCs or T cells enriched from blood (not recorded which). Recombination joined TRBV30 with TRBJ1-2; 7 bases in the junction line up with TRBD1. The CDR3 protein is CAWIPETGVDGYTF. The sequence in DNA is TGTGCCTGGATACCTGAAACAGGGGTTGATGGCTACACCTTC.